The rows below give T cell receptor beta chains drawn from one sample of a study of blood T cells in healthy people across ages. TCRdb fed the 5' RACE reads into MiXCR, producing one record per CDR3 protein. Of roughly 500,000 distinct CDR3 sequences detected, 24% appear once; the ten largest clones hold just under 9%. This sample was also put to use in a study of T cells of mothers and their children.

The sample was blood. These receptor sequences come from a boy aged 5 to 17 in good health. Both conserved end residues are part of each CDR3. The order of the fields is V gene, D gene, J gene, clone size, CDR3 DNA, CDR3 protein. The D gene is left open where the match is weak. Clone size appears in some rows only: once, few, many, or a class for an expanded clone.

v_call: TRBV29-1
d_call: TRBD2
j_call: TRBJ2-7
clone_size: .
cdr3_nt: TGCAGCGTTGAAGGCCTAGCGGGGACCTACGAGCAGTACTTC
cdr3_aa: CSVEGLAGTYEQYF

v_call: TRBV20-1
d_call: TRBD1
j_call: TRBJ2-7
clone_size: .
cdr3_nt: TGCAGTGCACCAACCCGGGACAGGGGCTCCTACGAGCAGTACTTC
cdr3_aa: CSAPTRDRGSYEQYF

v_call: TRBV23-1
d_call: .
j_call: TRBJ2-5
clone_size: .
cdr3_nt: TGCGCCAGCAGTCAGTCGCGGCACGAGGGGCCGCCTGAGCAGACCCAGTACTTC
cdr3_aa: CASSQSRHEGPPEQTQYF

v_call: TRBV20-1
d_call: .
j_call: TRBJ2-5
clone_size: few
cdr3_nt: TGCAGGCCCCCGGAGGGTAAAGAGACCCAGTACTTC
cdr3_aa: CRPPEGKETQYF

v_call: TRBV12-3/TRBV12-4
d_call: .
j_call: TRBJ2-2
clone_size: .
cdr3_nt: TGTGCCAGCAGTTTAACCGGACCCGGGGAGCTGTTTTTT
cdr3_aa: CASSLTGPGELFF

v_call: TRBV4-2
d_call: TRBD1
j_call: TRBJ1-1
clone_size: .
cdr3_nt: TGTGCCAGCGCTCGACAGGGGGCGCAGACTGAAGCTTTCTTT
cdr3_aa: CASARQGAQTEAFF

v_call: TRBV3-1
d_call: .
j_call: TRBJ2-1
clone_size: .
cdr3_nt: TGTGCCAGCAGCCAATGGGACCGCTACAATGAGCAGTTCTTC
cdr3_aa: CASSQWDRYNEQFF

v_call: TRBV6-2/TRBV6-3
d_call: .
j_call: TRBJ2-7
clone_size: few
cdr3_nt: TGTGCCAGCAGTAACGCCTACGAGCAGTACTTC
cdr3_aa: CASSNAYEQYF

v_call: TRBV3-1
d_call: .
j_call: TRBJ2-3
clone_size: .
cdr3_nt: TGTGCCAGCAGCCAAGCCTATGACGGGGCCATCGGCACAGATACGCAGTATTTT
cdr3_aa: CASSQAYDGAIGTDTQYF

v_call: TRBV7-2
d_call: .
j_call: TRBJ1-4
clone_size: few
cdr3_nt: TGTGCCAGCACCCCAGGGGTAGATGAAAAACTGTTTTTT
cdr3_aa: CASTPGVDEKLFF

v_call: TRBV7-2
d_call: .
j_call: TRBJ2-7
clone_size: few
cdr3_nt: TGTGCCAGCAGCCCTCGTTACTACGAGCAGTACTTC
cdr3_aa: CASSPRYYEQYF

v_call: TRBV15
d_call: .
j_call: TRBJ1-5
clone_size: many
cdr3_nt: TGTGCCACCAGCAGCCTACAGGGTAAGAGCAATCAGCCCCAGCATTTT
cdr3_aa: CATSSLQGKSNQPQHF

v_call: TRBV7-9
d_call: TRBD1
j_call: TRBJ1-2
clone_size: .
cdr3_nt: TGTGCCAGCAGCCGAAGGGGGGACAGTAACTATGGCTACACCTTC
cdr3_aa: CASSRRGDSNYGYTF

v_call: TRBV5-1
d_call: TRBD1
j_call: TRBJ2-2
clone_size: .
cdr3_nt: TGCGCCAGCAGCGATTCGGGACAGGGCAACACCGGGGAGCTGTTTTTT
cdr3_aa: CASSDSGQGNTGELFF

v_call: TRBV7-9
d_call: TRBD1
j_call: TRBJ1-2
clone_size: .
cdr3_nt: TGTGCCAGCAGCTCCCTCCAGACAGGGCGCTACACCTTC
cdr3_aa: CASSSLQTGRYTF

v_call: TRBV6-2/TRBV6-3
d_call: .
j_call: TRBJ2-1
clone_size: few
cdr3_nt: TGTGCCAGCAGTTACTCGAAACTAGCCAATGAGCAGTTCTTC
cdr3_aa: CASSYSKLANEQFF

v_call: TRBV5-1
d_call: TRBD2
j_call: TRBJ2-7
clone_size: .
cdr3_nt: TGCGCCAGCAGCTTGCTGACTAGCGGGAGCTCCGAGCAGCACTTC
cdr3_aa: CASSLLTSGSSEQHF

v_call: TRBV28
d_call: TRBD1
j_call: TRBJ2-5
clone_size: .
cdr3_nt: TGTGCCAGCAGTCCCCCGAGACAGGGGACGAGGGAGCAGTACTTC
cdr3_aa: CASSPPRQGTREQYF

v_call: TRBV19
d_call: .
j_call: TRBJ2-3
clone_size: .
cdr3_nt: TGTGCCAGAGTGGCCGGGGCTCTTGGCAAAACAGATACGCAGTATTTT
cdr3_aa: CARVAGALGKTDTQYF

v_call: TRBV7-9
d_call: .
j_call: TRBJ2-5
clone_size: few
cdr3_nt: TGTGCCAGCCACTTAATATGGGCACAGCAAGAGACCCAGTACTTC
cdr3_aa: CASHLIWAQQETQYF

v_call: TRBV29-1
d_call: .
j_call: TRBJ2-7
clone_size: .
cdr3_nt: TGCAGCGTTGAATATCTGGGCAGTCCCTACGAGCAGTACTTC
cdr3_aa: CSVEYLGSPYEQYF

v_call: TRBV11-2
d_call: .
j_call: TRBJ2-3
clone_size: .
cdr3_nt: TGTGCCAGCAGCCGTTCCGGGACGGAGAAGTATTTT
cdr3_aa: CASSRSGTEKYF

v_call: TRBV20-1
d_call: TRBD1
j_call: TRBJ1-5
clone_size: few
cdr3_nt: TGCAGTGCCACCGGGACAGATAGCAATCAGCCCCAGCATTTT
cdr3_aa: CSATGTDSNQPQHF

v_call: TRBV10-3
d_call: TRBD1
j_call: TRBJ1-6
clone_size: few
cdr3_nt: TGTGCCATCAGTGTACAGGGGGATTCACCCCTCCACTTT
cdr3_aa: CAISVQGDSPLHF

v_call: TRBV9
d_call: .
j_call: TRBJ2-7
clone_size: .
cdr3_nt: TGTGCCAGCAGCGTAACGGGGAGCAGCGCCTACGAGCAGTACTTC
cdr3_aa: CASSVTGSSAYEQYF

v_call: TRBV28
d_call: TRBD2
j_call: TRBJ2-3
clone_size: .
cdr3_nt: TGTGCCAGCAGTTCCCTTATTCATACTAGCGGGAGAGCTAGCACAGATACGCAGTATTTT
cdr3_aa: CASSSLIHTSGRASTDTQYF

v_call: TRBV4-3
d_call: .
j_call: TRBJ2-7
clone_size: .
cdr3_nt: TGCGCCAGCAGCCAAGGATACCACAGGGCCCCAGGATTATACGAGCAGTACTTC
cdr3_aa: CASSQGYHRAPGLYEQYF

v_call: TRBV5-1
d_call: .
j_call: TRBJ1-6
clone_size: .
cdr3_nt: TGCGCCAGCAGCAGCTCGACAGTGGGTAATTCACCCCTCCACTTT
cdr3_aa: CASSSSTVGNSPLHF

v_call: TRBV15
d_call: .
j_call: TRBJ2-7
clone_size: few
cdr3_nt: TGTGCCACCAGCAGAGATTCGGACGGCTACGAGCAGTACTTC
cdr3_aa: CATSRDSDGYEQYF

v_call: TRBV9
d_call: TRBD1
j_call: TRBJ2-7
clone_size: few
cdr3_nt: TGTGCCAGCAGCGCCCAAGGACAGGGATTCTACGAGCAGTACTTC
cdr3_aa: CASSAQGQGFYEQYF

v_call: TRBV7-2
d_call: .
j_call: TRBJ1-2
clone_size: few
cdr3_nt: TGTGCCAGCAGCCTAACGCCCCCGGGGGAGGGGGGCTACACCTTC
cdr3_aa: CASSLTPPGEGGYTF

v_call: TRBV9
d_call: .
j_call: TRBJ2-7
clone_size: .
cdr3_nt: TGTGCCAGCAGCGTCCGTGCCAGCTCCTACGAGCAGTACTTC
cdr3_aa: CASSVRASSYEQYF

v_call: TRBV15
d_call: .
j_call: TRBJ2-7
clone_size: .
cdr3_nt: TGTGCCACCAGCAGAGATCCTTCCGACTACGAGCAGTACTTC
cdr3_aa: CATSRDPSDYEQYF

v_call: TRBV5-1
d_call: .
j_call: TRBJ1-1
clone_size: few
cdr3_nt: TGCGCCAGCAGCTTGGCGGTCACTGAAGCTTTCTTT
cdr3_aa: CASSLAVTEAFF

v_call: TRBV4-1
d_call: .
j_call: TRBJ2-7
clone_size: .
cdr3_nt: TGCGCCAGCAGCCACTTGAGCACAGTTTCCTACGAGCAGTACTTC
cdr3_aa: CASSHLSTVSYEQYF

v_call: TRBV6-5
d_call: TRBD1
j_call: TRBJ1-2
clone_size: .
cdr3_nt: TGTGCCAGCAGTCTTGACAGGGCTGGCTACACCTTC
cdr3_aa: CASSLDRAGYTF

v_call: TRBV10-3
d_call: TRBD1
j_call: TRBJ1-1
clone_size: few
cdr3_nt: TGTGCCATCAGGGGACAGGTTGAGAACACTGAAGCTTTCTTT
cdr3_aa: CAIRGQVENTEAFF

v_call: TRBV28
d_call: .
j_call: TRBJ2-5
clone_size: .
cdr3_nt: TGTGCCAGCAGTCCGGACTACGGGGAGACCCAGTACTTC
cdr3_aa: CASSPDYGETQYF

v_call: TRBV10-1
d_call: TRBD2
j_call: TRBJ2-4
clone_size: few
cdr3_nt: TGCGCCAGCAGTGAGCCGGGGGGGCTAGCGGGATCGGTTGTCGATACACTAGCCAAAAACATTCAGTACTTC
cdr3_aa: CASSEPGGLAGSVVDTLAKNIQYF

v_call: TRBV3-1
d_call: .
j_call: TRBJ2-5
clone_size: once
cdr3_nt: TGTGCCAGCAGCCCGAGCGGGCCCGAAGAGACCCAGTACTTC
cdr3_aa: CASSPSGPEETQYF

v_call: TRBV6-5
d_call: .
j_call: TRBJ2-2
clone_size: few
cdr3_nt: TGTGCCAGCACTCACCCTCAATTTGGGCACGGGGAGCTGTTTTTT
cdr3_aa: CASTHPQFGHGELFF

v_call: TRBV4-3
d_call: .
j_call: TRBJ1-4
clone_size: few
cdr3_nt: TGCGCCAGCAGCCACTCGGACAGCGCGTTGAGACATGAAAAACTGTTTTTT
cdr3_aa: CASSHSDSALRHEKLFF

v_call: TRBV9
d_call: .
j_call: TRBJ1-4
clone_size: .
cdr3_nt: TGTGCCAGCAGCGTAGCATTGGGGGCTAATGAAAAACTGTTTTTT
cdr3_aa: CASSVALGANEKLFF

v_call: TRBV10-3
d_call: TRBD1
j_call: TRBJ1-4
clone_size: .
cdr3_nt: TGTGCCATCAGTGAGTTTGACAGGGACGAGGAAAAACTGTTTTTT
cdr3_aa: CAISEFDRDEEKLFF

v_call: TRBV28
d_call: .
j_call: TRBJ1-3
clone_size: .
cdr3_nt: TGTGCCAGCGTCATGGGGGGCCGCCCTTACTCTGGAAACACCATATATTTT
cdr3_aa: CASVMGGRPYSGNTIYF